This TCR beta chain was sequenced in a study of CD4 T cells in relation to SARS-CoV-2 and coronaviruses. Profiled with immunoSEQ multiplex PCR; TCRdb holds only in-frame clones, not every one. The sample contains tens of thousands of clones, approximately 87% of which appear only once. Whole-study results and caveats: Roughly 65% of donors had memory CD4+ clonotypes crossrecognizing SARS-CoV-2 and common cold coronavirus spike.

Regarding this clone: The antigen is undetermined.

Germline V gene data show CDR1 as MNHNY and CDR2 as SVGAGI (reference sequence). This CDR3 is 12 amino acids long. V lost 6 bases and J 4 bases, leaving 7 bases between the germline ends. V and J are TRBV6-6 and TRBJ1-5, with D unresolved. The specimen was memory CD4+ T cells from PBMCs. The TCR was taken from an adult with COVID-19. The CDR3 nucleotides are TGTGCCAGCAGACTATGGAATCAGCCCCAGCATTTT. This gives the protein CASRLWNQPQHF.